A selection of T cell receptor beta chains follows, all from one sample in a study of blood T cell repertoires in COVID-19. The method was immunoSEQ multiplex PCR; TCRdb's version includes in-frame clones alone and lacks a portion of them. This table has a few hundred thousand clones, about nine tenths appearing once. Sequencing was performed on PBMCs or T cells enriched from blood (not recorded which). The receptor source for this set is a man aged 40-49 years who had recovered from COVID-19. Each CDR3 is given without its conserved first and last residue. A D gene is named only where the DNA matches it firmly.

TRBV2,TRBD1,ACSGQGLDTEAF
TRBV9,NA,ASSSNIGRGTHNEQF
TRBV6-2/TRBV6-3,NA,ASRYSAQMENIQY
TRBV16,NA,ASSQFNLRAPSGNTIY
TRBV19,NA,ASSIYGGEQY
TRBV28,TRBD2,ASTAHIAGVDEQY
TRBV5-6,NA,ASSRPRTGIAKNIQY
TRBV18,TRBD1,ASSLDRVYGYT
TRBV5-1,NA,ASRPGGRYGYT
TRBV14,TRBD1,ASSQAGQGTYGYT
TRBV6-2/TRBV6-3,TRBD1,ASSSNIRDRGSLPNNEQF
TRBV15,NA,ATSPDRNLAKNIQY
TRBV7-2,TRBD1,ASSLTGGRNTGELF
TRBV25-1,NA,ASSVTGRETQY
TRBV6-5,TRBD1,AIRMGQGVGDTQY
TRBV9,NA,DHEGRPCNQPQH
TRBV28,NA,ASMGFNTGELF
TRBV7-9,TRBD1,ASSLGDRLYNEQF
TRBV15,TRBD1,ATSNTYRGETQY
TRBV6-1,NA,ASSEALAGVNTEAF
TRBV2,TRBD1,ASSRRDRAISYEQY
TRBV5-1,NA,ASSLTPGLYEQY
TRBV3-1/TRBV3-2,TRBD2,ANSQVAGRQY
TRBV6-5,TRBD1,ASCLDRGNSPLH
TRBV9,NA,ASSVGGTPNTEAF
TRBV28,TRBD1,ASSRQGRDNSPLH
TRBV19,NA,ASSITQGYQPQH